The sequence of this TCR beta chain was determined in a study of blood T cell repertoires in COVID-19 (dated by TCRdb to the early 2020s). As for the study more broadly: Samples covering the acute and convalescent phases of COVID-19 were provided by collaborators in the United States, Italy and Spain. The material from the prospective study consisted of cDNA or gDNA derived from T cells, B-cell-depleted T cells, or PBMCs. Subjects who had been exposed to COVID-19, were actively infected with it, or had recovered from it provided the deeply sampled blood TCRbeta repertoires that made up the dataset. The repertoires were released in a freely available public database meant as a resource for research on the immune response to SARS-CoV-2. The samples were drawn from the first 160 participants of the ongoing ImmuneRACE study and from over a thousand subjects provided by 6 global collaborators. Sample metadata almost always included a de-identified subject ID, COVID-19 status, age in years and sex. Where available, HLA class I and class II types were taken from metadata supplied by the sample provider and were not determined by assay-based typing. Here is what the overall study found, with its caveats: How much clinical and demographic metadata was included differed by source and by participant, and the metadata was provided uncurated.

The CDR3 goes from the cysteine to the phenylalanine over 14 residues. CDR3 DNA is the only sequence kept; it has 42 bases, read in frame from the first base. CDR1 and CDR2, per the germline V gene, are SGHTS and YDEGEE. Cut back by 4 bases and 5 bases, the V and J ends lie 10 bases apart. Whole blood was collected in K2EDTA tubes by collaborating institutions according to the institutions' own protocols. Collaborator samples were shipped for TCRbeta analysis as frozen whole blood, isolated PBMCs, or DNA extracted from either sample type. TCRbeta CDR3 regions were amplified from genomic DNA by means of the immunoSEQ Assay, a bias-controlled multiplex PCR. Per the source publication's procedure: Within the assay, amplification of reference gene primers was used to estimate how many nucleated cells each sample contained. To quantify the absolute abundance of each unique TCRbeta CDR3 rearrangement, sequence reads were collapsed and filtered. Productive Simpson clonality was computed per sample as the square root of Simpson's diversity index over productive rearrangements. TCRdb provides this immuneACCESS table in a form limited to in-frame rearrangements. Some clones are lacking; in checked studies, under half of them reflect an unresolved V gene, and why the rest are absent is not known. Clonal size and the V and J genes are those of that table, whereas D and trimming came from the DNA. The sample table lists around 150,000 clones, roughly 85% of them with a count of one. The leading ten clones occupy about 3% of the sample.

With respect to this clone: There is no known antigen for this receptor. Base qualities are not provided; no much larger clone lies one nucleotide away.

Recombination connected TRBV5-8 to TRBJ1-6; a tentative D call is TRBD1 (6 bases match). The material sequenced was peripheral blood. This clonotype was obtained from a human donor with acute or convalescent COVID-19. The donor label of this sample is uncertain. The CDR3: CASSPGAHNSPLHF. The DNA reads TGTGCCAGCAGCCCAGGGGCCCATAATTCACCCCTCCACTTT.